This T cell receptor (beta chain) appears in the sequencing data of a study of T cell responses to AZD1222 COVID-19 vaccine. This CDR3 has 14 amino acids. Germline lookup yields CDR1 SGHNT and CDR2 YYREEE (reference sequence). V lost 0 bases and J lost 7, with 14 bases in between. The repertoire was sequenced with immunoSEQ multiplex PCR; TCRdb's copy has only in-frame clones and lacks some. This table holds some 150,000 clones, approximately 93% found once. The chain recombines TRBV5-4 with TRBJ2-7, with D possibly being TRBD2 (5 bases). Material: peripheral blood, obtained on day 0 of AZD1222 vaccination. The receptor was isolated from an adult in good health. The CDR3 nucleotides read TGTGCCAGCAGCTTGGAGTCTAGCTGGGGAGAGCAGTACTTC. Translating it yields CASSLESSWGEQYF.